This T cell receptor beta chain was sequenced during a study of tumor-infiltrating lymphocytes in localized non-small cell lung cancer. The sample holds a few counts of this clone. TCRdb's table, derived via immunoSEQ multiplex PCR, lists solely in-frame clones and lacks some. The repertoire includes several thousand clones, just under 75% of them detected once, and roughly 6.9% sits in the top ten. The CDR3 runs to 15 residues. Trimming shortened V by 0 bases and J by 4 bases, and 13 bases separated the two germline ends. Germline-derived CDR1 and CDR2 are SGDLS and YYNGEE. This TCR came from a human donor with non-small cell lung cancer. This chain connects TRBV9 to TRBJ1-1; D gene unclear. What was sequenced was uninvolved lung tissue not adjacent to the tumor. CDR3 nucleotides: TGTGCCAGCAGCGTAGATGTAGGTCCGGTCACTGAAGCTTTCTTT. This sequence encodes CASSVDVGPVTEAFF.